These T cell receptor beta chains were read from a single sample in a study of blood T cell repertoires in COVID-19. Assay used: immunoSEQ multiplex PCR; TCRdb lists only in-frame clones, some missing. The top ten hold 2.3% of the sample, which has around 400,000 clones, roughly 86% seen once. The sequencing sample was made of peripheral blood. These receptors originate from a woman aged 55-69 years with COVID-19, enrolled during active disease. Each CDR3 is given with its conserved first and last residue. D genes are given only for firm matches. Size tells how often a clone was seen (once, few, many) or the class of an expanded clone, and some rows leave it out.

d_gene	v_gene	j_gene	abundance	CDR3aa	CDR3nt
-	TRBV5-5	TRBJ1-5	-	CASSTRQDNQPQHF	TGTGCCAGCAGCACCCGACAGGACAATCAGCCCCAGCATTTT
-	TRBV30	TRBJ1-3	-	CAWSVRGGAGNTIYF	TGTGCCTGGAGTGTACGGGGGGGGGCTGGAAACACCATATATTTT
TRBD2	TRBV18	TRBJ2-3	-	CASSPEGGTDTQYF	TGTGCCAGCTCACCCGAGGGAGGGACAGATACGCAGTATTTT
TRBD1	TRBV30	TRBJ2-6	-	CAWSRLRQGAGGANVLTF	TGTGCCTGGAGTCGGCTGAGACAGGGGGCGGGAGGGGCCAACGTCCTGACTTTC
-	TRBV7-9	TRBJ2-2	-	CASSLRRGSNTGELFF	TGTGCCAGCAGCCTCCGTAGGGGTTCGAACACCGGGGAGCTGTTTTTT
-	TRBV5-4	TRBJ2-2	many	CASSLQGTGELFF	TGTGCCAGCAGTCTGCAGGGGACCGGGGAGCTGTTTTTT
TRBD1	TRBV27	TRBJ1-4	once	CASSLGQGAKREKLFF	TGTGCCAGCAGTCTGGGACAGGGGGCTAAGCGTGAAAAACTGTTTTTT
TRBD2	TRBV11-2	TRBJ2-1	-	CASSLILAGGNEQFF	TGTGCCAGCAGCTTAATACTAGCGGGGGGCAATGAGCAGTTCTTC
-	TRBV18	TRBJ2-5	-	CASSPRDTQETQYF	TGTGCCAGCTCACCAAGGGACACGCAAGAGACCCAGTACTTC
-	TRBV6-5	TRBJ2-7	-	CATPQGSQYF	TGTGCCACCCCGCAGGGATCCCAGTACTTC
-	TRBV18	TRBJ2-7	-	CASSPAGPFSYEQYF	TGTGCCAGCTCACCAGCAGGGCCGTTCTCCTACGAGCAGTACTTC
-	TRBV29-1	TRBJ2-1	once	CSVDGRDSYNEQFF	TGCAGCGTTGACGGCAGGGACTCCTACAATGAGCAGTTCTTC
TRBD1	TRBV5-1	TRBJ1-1	-	CASSLAGGGKAFF	TGCGCCAGCAGCTTGGCCGGAGGGGGCAAAGCTTTCTTT
TRBD1	TRBV19	TRBJ1-5	-	CASSSGQIYSNQPQHF	TGTGCCAGTAGTTCGGGACAGATCTATAGCAATCAGCCCCAGCATTTT
-	TRBV18	TRBJ1-2	once	CASSPSKNYGYTF	TGTGCCAGCTCACCTTCAAAAAACTATGGCTACACCTTC
-	TRBV9	TRBJ2-1	few	CASSGTNINEQFF	TGTGCCAGCAGCGGGACTAACATCAATGAGCAGTTCTTC
TRBD1	TRBV5-4	TRBJ1-2	-	CASSLNGRGQNGYTF	TGTGCCAGCAGCTTGAACGGCAGGGGGCAGAATGGCTACACCTTC
TRBD1	TRBV6-5	TRBJ1-4	-	CASSYSIQGGEKLFF	TGTGCCAGCAGTTACTCGATACAGGGGGGTGAAAAACTGTTTTTT
-	TRBV18	TRBJ1-1	few	CASSSVGNTEAFF	TGTGCCAGCTCATCGGTTGGGAACACTGAAGCTTTCTTT